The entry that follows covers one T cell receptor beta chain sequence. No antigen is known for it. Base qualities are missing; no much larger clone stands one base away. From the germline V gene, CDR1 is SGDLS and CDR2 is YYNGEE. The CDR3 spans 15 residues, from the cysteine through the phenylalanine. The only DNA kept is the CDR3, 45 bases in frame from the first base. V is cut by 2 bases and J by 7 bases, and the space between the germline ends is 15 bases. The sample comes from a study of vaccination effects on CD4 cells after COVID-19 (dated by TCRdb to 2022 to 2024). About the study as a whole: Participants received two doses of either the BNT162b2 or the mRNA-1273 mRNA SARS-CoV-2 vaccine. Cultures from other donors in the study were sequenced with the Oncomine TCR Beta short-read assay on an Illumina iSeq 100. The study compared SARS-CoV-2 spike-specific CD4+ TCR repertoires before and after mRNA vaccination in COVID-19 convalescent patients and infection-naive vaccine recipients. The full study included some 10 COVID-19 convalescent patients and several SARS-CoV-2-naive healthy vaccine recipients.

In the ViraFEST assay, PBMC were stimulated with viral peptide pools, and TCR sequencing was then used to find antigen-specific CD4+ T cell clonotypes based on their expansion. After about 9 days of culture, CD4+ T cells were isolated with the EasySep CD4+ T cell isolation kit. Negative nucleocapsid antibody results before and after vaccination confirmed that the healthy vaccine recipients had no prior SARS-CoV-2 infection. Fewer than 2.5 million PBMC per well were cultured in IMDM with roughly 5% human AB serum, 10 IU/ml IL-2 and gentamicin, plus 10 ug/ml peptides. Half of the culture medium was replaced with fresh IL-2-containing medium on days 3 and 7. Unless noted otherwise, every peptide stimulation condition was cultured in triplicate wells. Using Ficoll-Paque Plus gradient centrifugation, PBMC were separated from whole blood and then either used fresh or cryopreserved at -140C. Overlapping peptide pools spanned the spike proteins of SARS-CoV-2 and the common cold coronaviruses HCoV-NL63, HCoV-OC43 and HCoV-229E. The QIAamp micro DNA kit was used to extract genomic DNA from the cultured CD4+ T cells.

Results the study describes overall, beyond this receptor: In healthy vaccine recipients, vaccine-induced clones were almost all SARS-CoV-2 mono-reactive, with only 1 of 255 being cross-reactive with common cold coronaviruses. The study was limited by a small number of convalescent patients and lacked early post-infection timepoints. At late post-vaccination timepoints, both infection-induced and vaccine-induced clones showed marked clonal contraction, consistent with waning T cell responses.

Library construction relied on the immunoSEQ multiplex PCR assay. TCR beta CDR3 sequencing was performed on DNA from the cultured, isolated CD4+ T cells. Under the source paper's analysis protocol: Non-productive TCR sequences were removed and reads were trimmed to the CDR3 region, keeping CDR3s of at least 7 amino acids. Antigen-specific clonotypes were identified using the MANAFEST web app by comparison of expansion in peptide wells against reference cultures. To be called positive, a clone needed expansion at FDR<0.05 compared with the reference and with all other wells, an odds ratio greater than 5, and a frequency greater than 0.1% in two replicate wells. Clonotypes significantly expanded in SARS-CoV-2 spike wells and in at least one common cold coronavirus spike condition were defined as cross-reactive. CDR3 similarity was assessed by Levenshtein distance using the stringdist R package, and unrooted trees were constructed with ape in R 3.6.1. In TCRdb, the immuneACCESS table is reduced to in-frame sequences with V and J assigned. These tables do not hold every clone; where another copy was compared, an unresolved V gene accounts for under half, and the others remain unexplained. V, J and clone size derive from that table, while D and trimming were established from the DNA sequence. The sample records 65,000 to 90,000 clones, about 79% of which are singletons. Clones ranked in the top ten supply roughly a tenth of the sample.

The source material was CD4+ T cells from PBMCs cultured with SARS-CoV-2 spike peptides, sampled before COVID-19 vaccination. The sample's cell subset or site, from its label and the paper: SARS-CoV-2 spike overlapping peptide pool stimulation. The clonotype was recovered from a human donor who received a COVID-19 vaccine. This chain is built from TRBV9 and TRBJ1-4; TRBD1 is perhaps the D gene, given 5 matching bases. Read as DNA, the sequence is TGTGCCAGCAGCGTTGGGACGGCCCTTCTTGAAAAACTGTTTTTT. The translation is CASSVGTALLEKLFF.